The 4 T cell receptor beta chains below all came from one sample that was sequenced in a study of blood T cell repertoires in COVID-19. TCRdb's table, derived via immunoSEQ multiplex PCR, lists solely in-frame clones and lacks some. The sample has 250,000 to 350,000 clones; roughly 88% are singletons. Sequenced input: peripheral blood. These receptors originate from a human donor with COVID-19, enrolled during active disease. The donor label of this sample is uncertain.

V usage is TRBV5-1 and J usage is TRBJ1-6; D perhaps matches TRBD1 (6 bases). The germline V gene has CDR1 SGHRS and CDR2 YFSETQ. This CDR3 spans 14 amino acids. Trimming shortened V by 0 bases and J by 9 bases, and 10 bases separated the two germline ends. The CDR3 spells CASSLGGLGSPLHF. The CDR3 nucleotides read TGCGCCAGCAGCTTGGGGGGGCTCGGTTCACCCCTCCACTTT.

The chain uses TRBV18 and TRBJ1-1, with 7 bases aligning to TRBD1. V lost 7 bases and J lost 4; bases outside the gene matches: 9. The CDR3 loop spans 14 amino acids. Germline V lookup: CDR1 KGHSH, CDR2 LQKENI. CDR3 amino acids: CASFYQGDSTEAFF. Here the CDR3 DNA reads TGTGCCAGCTTTTATCAGGGGGACAGCACTGAAGCTTTCTTT.

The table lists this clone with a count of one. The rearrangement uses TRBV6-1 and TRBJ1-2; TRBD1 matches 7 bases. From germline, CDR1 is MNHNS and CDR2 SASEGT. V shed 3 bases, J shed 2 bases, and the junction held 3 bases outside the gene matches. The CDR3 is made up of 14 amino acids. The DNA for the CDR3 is TGTGCCAGCAGTGAGACAGGGCGGAACTATGGCTACACCTTC. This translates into CASSETGRNYGYTF.

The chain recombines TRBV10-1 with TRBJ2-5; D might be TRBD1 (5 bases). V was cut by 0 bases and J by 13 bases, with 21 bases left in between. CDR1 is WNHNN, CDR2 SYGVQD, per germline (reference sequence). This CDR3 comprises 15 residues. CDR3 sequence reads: CASSESRSLWGYVYF. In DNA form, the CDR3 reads TGCGCCAGCAGTGAGTCTAGGAGTCTCTGGGGCTACGTGTACTTC.